Below, one TCR beta chain is given with its context. Its antigen is unidentified. The CDR3 end lies 3 residues beyond the end of the read and is filled in from the germline J gene. Produced via immunoSEQ multiplex PCR; TCRdb's table is partial and in-frame only. The table for this sample gives about 39,000 clones. This entry belongs to a study of T cells in women clearing cervical HPV infection. About the research overall: Cases' blood sampling followed lesion detection by median roughly 150 days (90 to 200). With HLA typing for only a few women, HLA confounding remains possible.

J was trimmed by 9 bases and V by 1 base; bases with no gene match: 7. Germline loops: CDR1 SGHDT, CDR2 YYEEEE. The length of the CDR3 is 15 residues. Study-wide points: Richness differences could reflect unmeasured T-cell content per sample. CIN3+ cases had significantly higher TCR richness than controls; evenness did not differ.

Sequencing input: blood buffy coat. This chain links TRBV5-6 with TRBJ2-1, with 10 bases lining up with TRBD1. The TCR comes from a woman between 18 and 75 years old with a cervical HPV16 infection that either progressed to CIN3+ or cleared (not recorded which). The sequenced CDR3 bases are TGTGCCAGCAGCTTGACCGGGACAGGGGAGGGTGAG. Residues: CASSLTGTGEGE. The full-length CDR3 reads as CASSLTGTGEGEQFF.